Following are 32 T cell receptor beta chains from one sample sequenced in a study of breast tumors, draining lymph nodes, adjacent tissues. Axillary draining lymph nodes of breast cancer patients supplied the node samples. TCRdb reprocessed the multiplex PCR reads via MiXCR and lists one record per CDR3 protein. The sample includes around 300,000 distinct CDR3 sequences, about 33% of them seen just once. The sequencing sample was made of axillary lymph node tissue. The receptors shown here come from a female donor with breast cancer. Some clones in this sample may be carry-over from other donors' samples.

This clonotype was seen only a few times. The chain recombines TRBV18 with TRBJ2-7, with D perhaps given as TRBD1 or TRBD2 (5 bases each). Germline V gene lookup returns CDR1 KGHSH and CDR2 LQKENI. The V end lost 0 bases, the J end lost 9 bases, and 12 bases lay between the germline ends. This CDR3 comprises 13 residues. CDR3 sequence reads: CASSPPSRDPQYF. Here the CDR3 DNA reads TGTGCCAGCTCACCACCATCTAGGGACCCGCAGTACTTC. Full variable domain (remainder filled in from reference TRBV18 and TRBJ2-7): NAGVMQNPRHLVRRRGQEARLRCSPMKGHSHVYWYRQLPEEGLKFMVYLQKENIIDESGMPKERFSAEFPKEGPSILRIQQVVRGDSAAYFCASSPPSRDPQYFGPGTRLTVT.

This clonotype was observed many times. This chain joins TRBV7-2 and TRBJ1-5, with a possible D match to TRBD1 (5 bases). Germline V gene sequence: CDR1 SGHTA, CDR2 FQGNSA. Between the trimmed V and J ends, which lost 2 bases and 2 bases, there was a span of 7 bases. This CDR3 has 14 amino acids. The CDR3 DNA is TGTGCCAGCAGCTTATCGGGGGGCAATCAGCCCCAGCATTTT. This sequence encodes CASSLSGGNQPQHF.

This clonotype was observed at least ten times. The genes are TRBV20-1 and TRBJ2-7, with TRBD2 identical over 10 bases. The CDR3 runs 14 residues. V lost 3 bases to trimming and J lost 5 bases; unmatched junction nucleotides: 7. CDR1 is DFQATT and CDR2 is SNEGSKA in the germline V gene (reference sequence). The CDR3 coding sequence is TGCAGTGCTAGTCTCCTAGCGGGAGCCAACGAGCAGTACTTC. Translated, it gives CSASLLAGANEQYF.

This sequence joins TRBV3-1 and TRBJ2-7; 7 bases match TRBD1. V was pared by 0 bases and J by 4 bases, with 6 bases of the junction left unmatched. Germline V CDR1 and CDR2: LGHDT, YNNKEL (reference sequence). This CDR3 spans 15 amino acids. CDR3 coding DNA: TGTGCCAGCAGCCAAGATTGGGACAGAGGTTACGAGCAGTACTTC. This encodes CASSQDWDRGYEQYF.

This clonotype was recorded at least ten times. V gene TRBV11-2 combines with J gene TRBJ2-7; D possibly corresponds to TRBD2 (6 bases). Trimming shortened V by 1 base and J by 6 bases, and 16 bases separated the two germline ends. This CDR3 region has 15 residues. Germline CDR1 SGHAT, CDR2 FQNNGV. This CDR3 reads CASSLGVGAGREQYF. CDR3 DNA: TGTGCCAGCAGCTTAGGGGTCGGGGCGGGGCGCGAGCAGTACTTC.

This clonotype came up many times. The chain employs TRBV7-3 and TRBJ2-3; TRBD2 aligns across 9 bases. CDR3 length equals 15 residues. Trimming cost V 1 base and J 8 bases; bases outside gene matches: 7. From germline, CDR1 is SGHTA and CDR2 FQGTGA. The CDR3 is CASSLIGTSQSTQYF. In DNA form, the CDR3 reads TGTGCCAGCAGCTTAATCGGGACTAGCCAGAGTACGCAGTATTTT. Filled out from reference TRBV7-3 and TRBJ2-3, the complete variable domain reads GAGVSQTPSNKVTEKGKYVELRCDPISGHTALYWYRQSLGQGPEFLIYFQGTGAADDSGLPNDRFFAVRPEGSVSTLKIQRTERGDSAVYLCASSLIGTSQSTQYFGPGTRLTVL.

This clonotype was recorded at least ten times. Possible read error: a much larger clone is one base away. The rearrangement joins TRBV25-1 to TRBJ2-3; 10 nucleotides line up with TRBD2. The germline V gene has CDR1 MGHDK and CDR2 SYGVNS. The CDR3 consists of 16 residues. J gave up 4 bases and V 5 bases, and 9 bases lay outside the gene matches. The CDR3 DNA follows: TGTGCCAGCAGTATTTTGACTAGCGGGCTCGCAGATACGCAGTATTTT. This encodes CASSILTSGLADTQYF.

Remarks on this clonotype: The CDR3 does not close with the conserved phenylalanine or tryptophan, likely indicating a read error. The chain combines TRBV24-1 with TRBJ2-3; either TRBD1 or TRBD2 may supply D (5 bases each). The germline V and J ends were trimmed by 3 bases and 0 bases, with 18 bases remaining between them. Germline CDR1 and CDR2: KGHDR and SFDVKD. The CDR3 loop spans 18 amino acids. CDR3 bases: TGTGCCACCAGTGATCCATCCGGGACGGGGCTTAGCACAGATACGCAGTATCTT. Translating gives CATSDPSGTGLSTDTQYL.

The V gene is TRBV3-1, the J gene TRBJ2-3, with TRBD2 matching over 11 bases. With 4 bases clipped from V and 7 bases from J, the junction kept 7 bases outside the gene matches. The CDR3 extends over 15 amino acids. Germline CDR1 LGHDT, CDR2 YNNKEL (reference sequence). This CDR3 reads CASSRPLAGGHTQYF. In DNA form, the CDR3 reads TGTGCCAGCAGCCGTCCGCTAGCGGGAGGACATACGCAGTATTTT.

This rearrangement joins TRBV10-3 to TRBJ1-6, with 7 bases lining up with TRBD1. With 4 bases clipped from V and 9 bases from J, the junction kept 6 bases outside the gene matches. The CDR3 spans 14 residues. CDR1 ENHRY and CDR2 SYGVKD come from the germline V gene. CDR3 region: CAISADRVGSPLHF. CDR3 coding DNA: TGTGCCATCAGTGCAGACAGGGTCGGTTCACCCCTCCACTTT.

This clonotype was counted many times. V and J are TRBV5-8 and TRBJ2-1; 12 bases fit TRBD2. Germline loops: CDR1 SGHTS, CDR2 YDEGEE. This CDR3 has 16 amino acids. Trimming took 2 bases from V and 7 from J; bases not matched to a gene: 7. This chain's CDR3 is CASSFPSGRAGNEQFF. The CDR3 DNA is TGTGCCAGCAGCTTCCCTAGCGGGAGGGCCGGGAATGAGCAGTTCTTC.

This clonotype was seen repeatedly, ten times or more. The chain combines TRBV7-2 with TRBJ2-7; a weak D match, TRBD1 (5 bases). Germline V gene lookup returns CDR1 SGHTA and CDR2 FQGNSA. Trimming pared 1 base from V and 2 bases from J, leaving 12 bases between. CDR3 length equals 15 residues. CDR3: CASSLGQGETYEQYF. CDR3 in DNA: TGTGCCAGCAGCTTAGGGCAGGGTGAAACCTACGAGCAGTACTTC.

Details on this clonotype: No conserved phenylalanine or tryptophan is present at the end of the CDR3, so a read error is the likely explanation. The limits of the CDR3 on the DNA are not certain, so only TCRdb's listed CDR3 is given. The chain joins TRBV2 to TRBJ2-6; TRBD1, the D gene given by the table, was not confirmed from the DNA. The V gene's germline CDR1 is SNHLY and CDR2 FYNNEI. The CDR3 is 17 amino acids in total, end residues counted. The CDR3 sequence: CASSETGSLWGANVLTL.

The chain couples TRBV6-5 to TRBJ1-5; D might be TRBD1 (6 bases). Germline V lookup: CDR1 MNHEY, CDR2 SVGAGI. This CDR3 has 15 residues. Trimming pared 2 bases from V and 2 bases from J, leaving 10 bases between. The CDR3 here is CASSYRGGGNQPQHF. The CDR3 region has the DNA TGTGCCAGCAGTTACAGGGGGGGGGGCAATCAGCCCCAGCATTTT.

This clonotype was counted many times. The chain is built from TRBV7-9 and TRBJ2-1, with 7 positions matching TRBD1. The CDR3 spans 15 residues. Germline CDR1 reads SEHNR; CDR2 reads FQNEAQ (reference sequence). The trim removed 8 bases at V and 4 bases at J, leaving 11 bases unmatched. The CDR3 DNA follows: TGTGCCAGCTGTACAGGGGCAACCCTATACAATGAGCAGTTCTTC. As protein: CASCTGATLYNEQFF.

As for this clonotype: This clone may be a read error of a much larger clone one base away. This rearrangement joins TRBV12-3 or TRBV12-4 to TRBJ2-1, with TRBD2 matching 9 bases. V was clipped by 3 bases and J by 8 bases; unmatched bases: 8. This CDR3 is built from 15 residues. The CDR3 region is CASSFFAGGSDEQFF. The DNA of the CDR3 is TGTGCCAGCAGTTTCTTTGCGGGAGGGTCGGATGAGCAGTTCTTC.

At least ten counts were recorded for this clonotype. The CDR3 DNA reads TGCGCCAGCAGCCGAGGACAGGGATCCACCGGGGAGCTGTTTTTT. Its translation is CASSRGQGSTGELFF. The J gene is TRBJ2-2, the V gene TRBV4-3; 8 bases map to TRBD1. The ends lost 4 bases at V and 4 bases at J; junction bases unmatched: 5. The germline V gene encodes CDR1 LGHNA and CDR2 YSLEER. This CDR3 has 15 amino acids.

This clonotype was seen at least ten times. The V call is TRBV7-9, the J call TRBJ2-1, with 13 bases fitting TRBD2. The CDR3 length is 16 residues. Germline loops: CDR1 SEHNR, CDR2 FQNEAQ (reference sequence). V gave up 5 bases and J gave up 3 bases; unmatched junction bases: 4. CDR3 sequence (DNA): TGTGCCAGCAGCCCCCGGACTAGCGGGAGCTACAATGAGCAGTTCTTC. This codes for CASSPRTSGSYNEQFF.

As to this clonotype: A much larger clone lies one base from this, so it may be a read error. This rearrangement joins TRBV13 to TRBJ2-7; D uncertain. The CDR3 totals 14 residues. Between the trimmed V and J ends, which lost 5 bases and 2 bases, there was a span of 13 bases. In germline, CDR1 is PRHDT, CDR2 FYEKMQ (reference sequence). The CDR3 DNA reads TGTGCCAGCAGCCCCGGGCGCGCCACCTACGAGCAGTACTTC. As protein: CASSPGRATYEQYF.

The genes are TRBV2 and TRBJ2-5; D tentatively fits TRBD1 or TRBD2 (6 bases each). The germline V gene encodes CDR1 SNHLY and CDR2 FYNNEI. The length of the CDR3 is 14 residues. The ends were cut back, 6 bases at V and 9 bases at J, with 20 bases in the middle. The CDR3 DNA sequence: TGTGCCAGCAGCCTTAGAGGACGGGGGCGGCCCCAGTACTTC. This codes for CASSLRGRGRPQYF.

This clonotype is medium-sized by share. V usage is TRBV2 and J usage is TRBJ1-3, with D perhaps TRBD1 (6 bases). CDR3 length equals 12 residues. Per the germline V gene, CDR1 is SNHLY and CDR2 is FYNNEI. Deletions cut 8 bases from V and 4 bases from J, with 9 bases between. The CDR3: CASRGAGNTIYF. CDR3 DNA: TGTGCCAGCCGGGGGGCGGGAAACACCATATATTTT.

Concerning this clonotype itself: A clone one base away is much larger, so this may be a read error. The CDR3 does not close with the conserved phenylalanine or tryptophan, likely indicating a read error. The chain recombines TRBV11-2 with TRBJ2-1; 7 nucleotides align to TRBD1. The CDR3 is made up of 15 amino acids. CDR1 is SGHAT and CDR2 is FQNNGV in the germline V gene. The trim removed 3 bases at V and 5 bases at J, leaving 7 bases unmatched. CDR3 nucleotides: TGTGCCAGCAGCTTGGGACAGAGACCCGACAATGAGCAGTTCCTC. This encodes CASSLGQRPDNEQFL.

This chain joins TRBV7-2 and TRBJ1-2; D gene uncertain. Trimming removed 1 base from V and 8 bases from J, with 8 bases in between. This CDR3 region has 12 residues. Germline lookup yields CDR1 SGHTA and CDR2 FQGNSA. The CDR3 here is CASSLGDRGYTF. DNA for the CDR3: TGTGCCAGCAGCTTAGGGGATCGCGGCTACACCTTC.

A single count supports this clonotype. The V and J genes are TRBV6-1 and TRBJ1-4, with TRBD1 identical over 8 bases. J lost 0 bases, V lost 5 bases, and 17 bases had no gene match. The CDR3 loop spans 20 amino acids. Germline assignment: CDR1 MNHNS and CDR2 SASEGT. CDR3: CASSPLSRGQIPATNEKLFF. CDR3 DNA sequence: TGTGCCAGCAGTCCACTATCCAGGGGGCAGATCCCTGCAACTAATGAAAAACTGTTTTTT.

The V call is TRBV7-3, the J call TRBJ2-5; no definite D call. The CDR3 is 14 amino acids. The germline V and J ends were trimmed by 5 bases and 4 bases, with 14 bases remaining between them. Germline CDR1 and CDR2: SGHTA and FQGTGA. The CDR3: CASSTSPPGETQYF. CDR3 DNA: TGTGCCAGCAGCACGTCCCCTCCGGGAGAGACCCAGTACTTC.

This rearrangement joins TRBV20-1 to TRBJ1-1; D is ambiguous. The germline V gene encodes CDR1 DFQATT and CDR2 SNEGSKA (reference sequence). Trimming took 0 bases from V and 1 from J, leaving 12 bases between them. CDR3 length equals 15 residues. The CDR3 DNA follows: TGCAGTGCTAGAGATCGAAGGGAAAGGAACACTGAAGCTTTCTTT. The encoded protein is CSARDRRERNTEAFF.

Many counts were recorded for this clonotype. The chain recombines TRBV20-1 with TRBJ2-5; D gene unclear. CDR3 length: 11 amino acids. Per the germline V gene, CDR1 is DFQATT and CDR2 is SNEGSKA (reference sequence). V lost 2 bases and J lost 4, with 5 bases in between. CDR3 sequence: CSARRRETQYF. CDR3 nucleotide sequence: TGCAGTGCTAGACGACGAGAGACCCAGTACTTC.

The genes are TRBV12-5 and TRBJ1-2, with TRBD1 matching over 10 bases. Germline V gene lookup returns CDR1 LGHNT and CDR2 FRNRAP. The CDR3 length is 12 residues. CDR3 sequence: CAIRDRGGGYTF. The CDR3 bases are TGTGCCATCCGGGACAGGGGCGGTGGCTACACCTTC.

This clonotype was detected only once. This may be a read error, as it is one base from a much larger clone. The chain couples TRBV12-3 or TRBV12-4 to TRBJ2-7; TRBD2 matches at 8 bases. CDR3 size: 17 residues. With V trimmed by 3 bases and J by 1 base, 11 bases remained unmatched. The CDR3 spells CASSFRVIAGRSYEQYF. The CDR3 region has the DNA TGTGCCAGCAGTTTTAGGGTCATAGCGGGAAGATCCTACGAGCAGTACTTC.

As for this clonotype: A much larger clone differs from this one at a single base, so this may be a read error. The V call is TRBV7-9, the J call TRBJ2-5, with 7 bases matching TRBD2. The V segment lost 7 bases and the J segment 5 bases; nucleotides outside the gene matches: 13. The CDR3 extends over 15 amino acids. Germline-derived CDR1 and CDR2 are SEHNR and FQNEAQ (reference sequence). This chain's CDR3 is CASINRLVGGETQYF. CDR3 sequence (DNA): TGTGCCAGCATCAATAGACTAGTGGGAGGGGAGACCCAGTACTTC.

In this sample, this clonotype turned up many times. The chain joins TRBV11-3 to TRBJ2-1; 8 bases line up with TRBD2. V lost 4 bases to trimming and J lost 7 bases; unmatched junction nucleotides: 6. Germline loops: CDR1 SGHNT, CDR2 YENEEA. The CDR3 loop spans 14 amino acids. Here the CDR3 DNA reads TGTGCCAGCAGCTCGGCGGGAGGATGGAATGAGCAGTTCTTC. Protein sequence: CASSSAGGWNEQFF.

The sample holds one count of this clonotype. An end of the junction differs from the germline gene, which may be a read error. The V gene is TRBV5-1, the J gene TRBJ1-4; D uncertain. CDR3 size: 14 residues. Germline V gene data show CDR1 as SGHRS and CDR2 as YFSETQ. The CDR3 is CASRLEPLGDKLFF. CDR3 sequence (DNA): TGCGCCAGCAGATTGGAACCCCTAGGTGACAAACTGTTTTTT.